These T cell receptor beta chains were read from a single sample in a study of T cells in Graves' hyperthyroidism and ophthalmopathy. Each CDR3 protein gets one entry after TCRdb re-called the multiplex PCR reads with MiXCR. The sample contains about 350,000 distinct CDR3 sequences, approximately 15% of which appear only once. The sequenced sample consisted of blood. The receptors stem from a woman in her twenties or thirties with Graves' hyperthyroidism. Each CDR3 is given with its conserved first and last residue. A D gene is named only where the DNA matches it firmly. Only some rows state a clone size, as once, few, many or a class for expanded clones.

CDR3,DNA,J,D,V,size
CASSLGSNTEAFF,TGTGCCAGCAGTTTGGGCAGTAACACTGAAGCTTTCTTT,TRBJ1-1,.,TRBV11-2,many
CASSLGRGVVDTQYF,TGTGCCAGCAGCTTAGGACGGGGAGTTGTGGATACGCAGTATTTT,TRBJ2-3,.,TRBV7-2,many
CASSVQGRFTGELFF,TGTGCCAGCAGTGTGCAGGGGCGATTTACCGGGGAGCTGTTTTTT,TRBJ2-2,.,TRBV2,many
CASTENTKGRGLNQPQHF,TGTGCTAGCACCGAAAACACCAAAGGTCGGGGACTCAATCAGCCCCAGCATTTT,TRBJ1-5,.,TRBV7-7,many
CASRDRGTSGTDKEQYF,TGTGCCAGCAGGGACCGAGGGACTAGCGGGACCGATAAAGAGCAGTACTTC,TRBJ2-7,TRBD2,TRBV7-2,many
CASSFVEDANTGELFF,TGTGCCAGCAGTTTTGTCGAGGACGCGAACACCGGGGAGCTGTTTTTT,TRBJ2-2,.,TRBV27,.
CSAGLGTQAGFGWTEAFF,TGCAGCGCTGGGCTGGGGACCCAGGCTGGATTCGGATGGACTGAAGCTTTCTTT,TRBJ1-1,.,TRBV20-1,many
CSASRTSNQPQHF,TGCAGTGCTAGTCGGACAAGCAATCAGCCCCAGCATTTT,TRBJ1-5,.,TRBV20-1,.
CASSLSPGFRRSPLHF,TGTGCCAGCAGTTTATCTCCAGGTTTTCGACGATCACCCCTCCACTTT,TRBJ1-6,.,TRBV28,many
CASSPNYLQALLYEQYF,TGTGCCAGCTCACCAAATTATCTCCAGGCCCTTCTCTACGAGCAGTACTTC,TRBJ2-7,.,TRBV18,few
CSDTEGGRGYGYTF,TGCAGCGACACTGAGGGGGGGCGCGGCTATGGCTACACCTTC,TRBJ1-2,.,TRBV29-1,.
CSARAILAGGRNEQFF,TGCAGTGCTAGGGCGATACTAGCGGGAGGGCGGAATGAGCAGTTCTTC,TRBJ2-1,TRBD2,TRBV20-1,many
CAWSVRTAFYGYTF,TGTGCCTGGAGTGTACGGACAGCATTTTATGGCTACACCTTC,TRBJ1-2,.,TRBV30,.